This passage covers 26 T cell receptor beta chains from one sample sequenced in a study of cytomegalovirus exposure and HLA in healthy donors. Both 60 Vbeta primers and 13 Jbeta primers went into the PCR. Profiled with immunoSEQ multiplex PCR; TCRdb holds only in-frame clones, not every one. The data show 150,000 to 200,000 clones, around four fifths seen once. The specimen was PBMCs. The receptors shown here come from a man aged 18-30 years in good health and CMV-seropositive.

The chain carries TRBV7-3 and TRBJ2-1, with D tentatively TRBD2 (7 bases). The CDR3 length is 17 residues. Germline V gene data show CDR1 as SGHTA and CDR2 as FQGTGA. Trimming took off 0 bases at V and 4 bases at J, with 16 bases between the two ends. The CDR3 nucleotides read TGTGCCAGCAGCTTAACTAGTGGGGGGGCTAGGTACAATGAGCAGTTCTTC. Translating it yields CASSLTSGGARYNEQFF.

This clone was picked up a small number of times. The rearrangement uses TRBV5-1 and TRBJ1-1, with D possibly being TRBD1 (6 bases). Trimming stripped 4 bases from V and 3 bases from J, with 16 bases between. The CDR3 runs to 15 residues. In germline, CDR1 is SGHRS, CDR2 YFSETQ. This CDR3 reads CASSPQGFPDTEAFF. In nucleotides, the CDR3 is TGCGCCAGCAGCCCCCAGGGGTTTCCGGACACTGAAGCTTTCTTT.

This clone was counted a few times. The CDR3 is CASLPTGYNSPLHF. CDR3 nucleotide sequence: TGTGCCAGCCTTCCGACAGGGTATAATTCACCCCTCCACTTT. V is TRBV6-5 and J is TRBJ1-6, with TRBD1 identical over 7 bases. The CDR3 is 14 residues long. CDR1 and CDR2 from the germline V gene are MNHEY and SVGAGI. V shed 8 bases, J shed 4 bases, and the junction held 5 bases outside the gene matches.

The rearrangement uses TRBV6-6 and TRBJ2-7; weak D call: TRBD2 (6 bases). Trimming cost V 2 bases and J 4 bases, with 9 bases left between them. CDR1 is MNHNY and CDR2 is SVGAGI in the germline V gene (reference sequence). This CDR3 spans 13 amino acids. The CDR3 nucleotides are TGTGCCAGCAGTTACCCCGGAGGGTACGAGCAGTACTTC. Protein sequence: CASSYPGGYEQYF.

The gene calls are TRBV28 and TRBJ2-1; tentatively, D is TRBD2 (6 bases). The CDR3 has 13 residues. The germline V and J ends were trimmed by 5 bases and 7 bases, with 12 bases remaining between them. The germline gives CDR1 MDHEN, CDR2 SYDVKM. The CDR3 DNA is TGTGCCAGCAGTCATAATAGCGGTAATGAGCAGTTCTTC. Protein: CASSHNSGNEQFF.

This chain connects TRBV5-6 to TRBJ1-1, with TRBD1 matching 8 bases. Germline V CDR1 and CDR2: SGHDT, YYEEEE. J gave up 6 bases and V 3 bases, and 7 bases lay outside the gene matches. The CDR3 totals 14 residues. Here the CDR3 reads CASSSPGGLPEAFF. CDR3 DNA sequence: TGTGCCAGCAGCTCCCCAGGGGGCTTACCTGAAGCTTTCTTT.

This clone was observed a few times. This sample includes further DNA sequences coding for the same CDR3. The chain combines TRBV5-6 with TRBJ2-7, with a weak D call TRBD1 (6 bases). V was clipped by 0 bases and J by 0 bases, with 7 bases between them. This CDR3 comprises 14 residues. CDR1 SGHDT and CDR2 YYEEEE come from the germline V gene. The CDR3 DNA reads as TGTGCCAGCAGCTTGGGGACAGCCTCCTACGAGCAGTACTTC. Protein sequence: CASSLGTASYEQYF. The variable domain in full, with the rest retrieved from reference TRBV5-6 and TRBJ2-7, is DAGVTQSPTHLIKTRGQQVTLRCSPKSGHDTVSWYQQALGQGPQFIFQYYEEEERQRGNFPDRFSGHQFPNYSSELNVNALLLGDSALYLCASSLGTASYEQYFGPGTRLTVT.

This clone was seen repeatedly, ten times or more. The gene calls are TRBV15 and TRBJ2-7, with TRBD2 matching over 10 bases. CDR3 length: 15 amino acids. Germline assignment: CDR1 LNHNV and CDR2 YYDKDF (reference sequence). With V trimmed by 0 bases and J by 9 bases, 8 bases remained unmatched. The chain's CDR3 is CATSRDRLAGEGQYF. DNA for the CDR3: TGTGCCACCAGCAGAGATCGTCTAGCGGGAGAGGGGCAGTACTTC.

The genes are TRBV2 and TRBJ2-2; TRBD2 agrees at 9 bases. Germline CDR1 SNHLY, CDR2 FYNNEI. CDR3 size: 15 residues. Germline trimming cut 5 bases from V and 6 bases from J; bases unmatched to any gene: 7. CDR3 residues: CASSSSSGTAGELFF. CDR3 sequence (DNA): TGTGCCAGCAGTTCTTCTAGCGGGACCGCCGGGGAGCTGTTTTTT.

A remark on this clone: Other DNA sequences in this sample translate to the same CDR3. V is TRBV27 and J is TRBJ2-7; tentatively, D is TRBD1 (6 bases). CDR1 and CDR2 from the germline V gene are MNHEY and SMNVEV (reference sequence). The CDR3 length is 14 residues. V lost 3 bases, J lost 3 bases, and 12 bases lay in between. The CDR3 sequence is CASSFRARGYEQYF. As DNA, the CDR3 is TGTGCCAGCAGTTTTAGGGCCAGGGGCTACGAGCAGTACTTC.

The chain is built from TRBV7-8 and TRBJ2-5; TRBD2 aligns across 7 bases. Germline V gene lookup returns CDR1 SGHVS and CDR2 FQNEAQ. There are 16 residues in the CDR3. Trimming at V came to 5 bases and at J to 5 bases, leaving 14 bases not matched to a gene. The CDR3: CASSPASGGVRETQYF. The CDR3 region has the DNA TGTGCCAGCAGCCCTGCCAGTGGGGGGGTGAGGGAGACCCAGTACTTC. Filled out from reference TRBV7-8 and TRBJ2-5, the complete variable domain reads GAGVSQSPRYKVAKRGQDVALRCDPISGHVSLFWYQQALGQGPEFLTYFQNEAQLDKSGLPSDRFFAERPEGSVSTLKIQRTQQEDSAVYLCASSPASGGVRETQYFGPGTRLLVL.

This chain links TRBV19 with TRBJ2-7, with 7 bases that match TRBD1. V gave up 5 bases and J gave up 3 bases; unmatched junction bases: 4. The CDR3 runs to 13 residues. Germline V lookup: CDR1 LNHDA, CDR2 SQIVND (reference sequence). CDR3 loop: CASSWTGDYEQYF. The CDR3 region has the DNA TGTGCCAGTAGTTGGACAGGAGACTACGAGCAGTACTTC.

The chain employs TRBV30 and TRBJ2-7; D is possibly TRBD2 (6 bases). Germline-derived CDR1 and CDR2 are GTSNPN and SVGIG (reference sequence). The V end lost 0 bases, the J end lost 4 bases, and 16 bases lay between the germline ends. CDR3 size: 15 residues. CDR3 amino acids: CAWSVLAGPMYEQYF. Written as DNA, the CDR3 is TGTGCCTGGAGTGTTTTGGCGGGACCCATGTACGAGCAGTACTTC.

The V gene is TRBV5-1, the J gene TRBJ2-1; 9 nucleotides align to TRBD2. Germline loops: CDR1 SGHRS, CDR2 YFSETQ. This CDR3 is 14 amino acids long. Trimming cost V 1 base and J 7 bases; bases outside gene matches: 3. CDR3 coding DNA: TGCGCCAGCAGCTTGACGACTAGCGGTAATGAGCAGTTCTTC. This gives the protein CASSLTTSGNEQFF. The complete variable domain, with remaining parts taken from reference TRBV5-1 and TRBJ2-1, reads KAGVTQTPRYLIKTRGQQVTLSCSPISGHRSVSWYQQTPGQGLQFLFEYFSETQRNKGNFPGRFSGRQFSNSRSEMNVSTLELGDSALYLCASSLTTSGNEQFFGPGTRLTVL.

This rearrangement joins TRBV5-6 to TRBJ2-2; D gene uncertain. Trimming shortened V by 4 bases and J by 3 bases, and 7 bases separated the two germline ends. CDR1 is SGHDT and CDR2 is YYEEEE in the germline V gene. The CDR3 contains 13 residues. As DNA, the CDR3 is TGTGCCAGCAGCACTTTTGACACCGGGGAGCTGTTTTTT. Translated: CASSTFDTGELFF.

This clone has just a few counts. The chain employs TRBV27 and TRBJ2-7; 8 nucleotides line up with TRBD1. The CDR3 has 15 residues. Germline CDR1 MNHEY, CDR2 SMNVEV (reference sequence). After removal of 4 bases from V and 4 bases from J, the junction contained 9 bases not matched to a gene. CDR3 sequence: CASSSGDRLGYEQYF. The CDR3 DNA follows: TGTGCCAGCAGTTCCGGGGACAGGTTAGGGTACGAGCAGTACTTC.

The chain has TRBV7-3 and TRBJ1-3; D remains unclear. Germline values: CDR1 SGHTA, CDR2 FQGTGA. V was shortened by 3 bases and J by 3 bases, with 6 bases between the two germline ends. The CDR3 covers 13 residues. The CDR3 DNA reads TGTGCCAGCAGCTTGGGCAGTGGAAACACCATATATTTT. As protein: CASSLGSGNTIYF.

The chain uses TRBV19 and TRBJ2-7; D possibly corresponds to TRBD2 (5 bases). V shed 5 bases and J shed 4 bases, with 15 bases lying between them. CDR1 and CDR2 from the germline V gene are LNHDA and SQIVND (reference sequence). This CDR3 region has 14 residues. The CDR3 region is CASSSFGGGYEQYF. CDR3 nucleotide sequence: TGTGCCAGTAGTTCCTTTGGCGGCGGGTACGAGCAGTACTTC.

This chain joins TRBV18 and TRBJ2-1, with D unclear. CDR3 length equals 13 residues. V dropped 0 bases and J dropped 6 bases, with 6 bases sitting between them. The V gene's germline CDR1 is KGHSH and CDR2 LQKENI. The CDR3 here is CASSPPAGNEQFF. CDR3 bases: TGTGCCAGCTCACCACCGGCAGGCAATGAGCAGTTCTTC.

Note on this clone: The junction does not match germline at one end; this may be a read error. The genes are TRBV20-1 and TRBJ1-2; D is perhaps TRBD1 (6 bases). Germline V gene sequence: CDR1 DFQATT, CDR2 SNEGSKA (reference sequence). CDR3 size: 10 residues. The CDR3 coding sequence is TGTGTGGCAGGGGCGACTGGCTACACCTTC. Translating gives CVAGATGYTF.

The chain couples TRBV12-5 to TRBJ1-2; perhaps TRBD1 as D (6 bases). CDR1 is LGHNT, CDR2 FRNRAP, per germline. This CDR3 region has 17 residues. Trimming left V 3 bases short and J 4 bases short, with 21 bases between. The CDR3 protein is CASGFSDSPSRIYGYTF. CDR3 in DNA: TGTGCTAGTGGTTTTTCGGACAGTCCCAGCCGAATCTATGGCTACACCTTC.

The chain joins TRBV7-9 to TRBJ1-1; possible D gene TRBD1, 5 bases. The length of the CDR3 is 13 residues. Germline CDR1 reads SEHNR; CDR2 reads FQNEAQ (reference sequence). V was trimmed by 6 bases and J by 4 bases, leaving 12 bases between them. The CDR3 loop is CASRRGGGTEAFF. The CDR3 coding sequence is TGTGCCAGCAGGCGGGGGGGAGGCACTGAAGCTTTCTTT.

This chain joins TRBV19 and TRBJ1-1; D not resolved. CDR1 LNHDA and CDR2 SQIVND come from the germline V gene (reference sequence). Trimming cost V 1 base and J 5 bases, with 11 bases left between them. This CDR3 contains 14 residues. Here the CDR3 DNA reads TGTGCCAGTAGTATAGCAGATATGAGGACTGAAGCTTTCTTT. As protein: CASSIADMRTEAFF.

This sequence joins TRBV11-2 and TRBJ2-6; D is uncertain. V lost 1 base to trimming and J lost 9 bases, with 22 bases between them. The CDR3 runs to 18 residues. The V gene's germline CDR1 is SGHAT and CDR2 FQNNGV. CDR3 bases: TGTGCCAGCAGCTTAGTACGTAACAACCCTCTTCAAAGCAACGTCCTGACTTTC. As protein: CASSLVRNNPLQSNVLTF.

This chain links TRBV7-9 with TRBJ2-1; D is unresolved. This CDR3 region has 18 residues. Trimming stripped 5 bases from V and 7 bases from J, with 27 bases between. The V gene's germline CDR1 is SEHNR and CDR2 FQNEAQ (reference sequence). For the CDR3, the DNA is TGTGCCAGCAGCGGCCCCCTCCTCTACCGGGTTGCCCAGAATGAGCAGTTCTTC. Residues: CASSGPLLYRVAQNEQFF.

A note on this clone: The CDR3 ends on some other residue instead of the conserved phenylalanine or tryptophan, so this is likely a read error. The chain employs TRBV2 and TRBJ1-6; D might be TRBD1 (5 bases). The V gene lost 6 bases and the J gene lost 1 base, with 10 bases spanning the gap. The CDR3 spans 15 residues. Germline V gene lookup returns CDR1 SNHLY and CDR2 FYNNEI. CDR3 in DNA: TGTGCCAGCAGCTCGGGGGGGTCCTATAATTCACCCCTCCACCTT. This encodes CASSSGGSYNSPLHL.